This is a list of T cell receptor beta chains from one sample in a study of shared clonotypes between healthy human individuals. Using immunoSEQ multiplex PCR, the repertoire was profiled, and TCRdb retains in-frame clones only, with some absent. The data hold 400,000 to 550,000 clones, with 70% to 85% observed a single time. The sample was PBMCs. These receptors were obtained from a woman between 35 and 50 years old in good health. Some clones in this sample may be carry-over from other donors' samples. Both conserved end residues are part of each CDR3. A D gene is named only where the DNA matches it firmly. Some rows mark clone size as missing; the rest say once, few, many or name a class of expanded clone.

TGTGCCAGCATCCTCGGAACCAGGGGATCCTCCTACGAGCAGTACTTC,CASILGTRGSSYEQYF,.,TRBJ2-7,TRBV28,.
TGCGCCAGCAGCTCACAGGGTTACGAGCAGTACTTC,CASSSQGYEQYF,.,TRBJ2-7,TRBV5-1,.
TGTGCCAGCAGCTTAGACCCTAGCGGGAGGGGGCGAGAGACCCAGTACTTC,CASSLDPSGRGRETQYF,TRBD2,TRBJ2-5,TRBV7-2,.
TGTGCCAGCAGTGCTGGGACGGGAGATCTAGCCAAAAACATTCAGTACTTC,CASSAGTGDLAKNIQYF,.,TRBJ2-4,TRBV25-1,many
TGCAGCGTACCTACAGGGAATGACAAGAGACCCCAGTACTTC,CSVPTGNDKRPQYF,.,TRBJ2-5,TRBV29-1,.
TGTGCCAGCAGTTTATCGTGGCAGGGCTATGGCTACACCTTC,CASSLSWQGYGYTF,.,TRBJ1-2,TRBV27,few
TGTGCCAGCAGCTTAGTCCGCGAGACCCAGTACTTC,CASSLVRETQYF,.,TRBJ2-5,TRBV7-9,.
TGTGCCAGCGAAAAGGGAAGTACCGGGGAGCTGTTTTTC,CASEKGSTGELFF,.,TRBJ2-2,TRBV6-5,.
TGTGCCCACTTCCCAGGGGCGAAGGAAGCTTTCTTT,CAHFPGAKEAFF,.,TRBJ1-1,TRBV30,.
TGTGCCAGCAGCGTAGGAGACAGGGCTTACGAGCAGTACTTC,CASSVGDRAYEQYF,TRBD1,TRBJ2-7,TRBV9,.
TGTGCCAGCAGCGCAGGGACAGCTACCTACGAGCAGTACTTC,CASSAGTATYEQYF,TRBD1,TRBJ2-7,TRBV9,.
TGTGCCAGCAGCCGCGGGTTGGGCACTGAAGCTTTCTTT,CASSRGLGTEAFF,.,TRBJ1-1,TRBV7-3,.
TGTGCCAGCAGCTTAGGTTTTCCGAATGAAAAACTGTTTTTT,CASSLGFPNEKLFF,.,TRBJ1-4,TRBV11-2,.
TGCGCCAGCAGCTCGGCAGGGTATCCCTACAATGAGCAGTTCTTC,CASSSAGYPYNEQFF,.,TRBJ2-1,TRBV5-1,once
TGCGCCAGCAGCCACAGGGAATGGCATGAGCAGTTCTTC,CASSHREWHEQFF,.,TRBJ2-1,TRBV4-1,.
TGTGCCAGCAGCTTCTTTGCGGCAGAGACCCAGTACTTC,CASSFFAAETQYF,.,TRBJ2-5,TRBV5-4,.
TGTGCCTGGGATGACCTGACAGGGAATTCACCCCTCCACTTT,CAWDDLTGNSPLHF,TRBD1,TRBJ1-6,TRBV30,.
TGTGCCAGCAGCTTGGTGGGGGGCTATGGCTACACCTTC,CASSLVGGYGYTF,.,TRBJ1-2,TRBV5-4,.
TGCGCCAGCAGCCAAGGCCGGGAGGGTGGAGGAAACATTCAGTACTTC,CASSQGREGGGNIQYF,TRBD2,TRBJ2-4,TRBV4-1,.
TGTGCCAGCAGACCAACAGGGAGGTATAACTATGGCTACACCTTC,CASRPTGRYNYGYTF,.,TRBJ1-2,TRBV6-5,.
TGTGCCAGCAGCCAACTCGTAGGGAGCACTGAAGCTTTCTTT,CASSQLVGSTEAFF,.,TRBJ1-1,TRBV6-4,.
TGTGCCAGCAGAAACGGGGCTACCGATACGCAGTATTTT,CASRNGATDTQYF,.,TRBJ2-3,TRBV6-5,.
TGTGCCAGCGGGAGGTTGGACCAAGAGACCCAGTACTTC,CASGRLDQETQYF,.,TRBJ2-5,TRBV25-1,.
TGCGCCAGCAGCTGGGCGGGGCAGGGACCATATGGCTACACCTTC,CASSWAGQGPYGYTF,.,TRBJ1-2,TRBV5-1,few
TGTGCCAGCTCACCAGGGGGGGGACTAGCGGAAGAGACCCAGTACTTC,CASSPGGGLAEETQYF,TRBD2,TRBJ2-5,TRBV18,once
TGTGCCAGCAGTTTTTTAGATAGCAATCAGCCCCAGCATTTT,CASSFLDSNQPQHF,.,TRBJ1-5,TRBV28,.
TGTGCCATCAGTGAGGATGAAGACTGGGGGTCCTTCTCCTACAATGAGCAGTTCTTC,CAISEDEDWGSFSYNEQFF,.,TRBJ2-1,TRBV10-3,.
TGTGCCTGGAGAAGTTTGGTTACAGATACGCAGTATTTT,CAWRSLVTDTQYF,.,TRBJ2-3,TRBV30,.
TGTGCCAGCAGCTCTCCGGGACAGGGGGCAAAAAGTAACTATGGCTACACCTTC,CASSSPGQGAKSNYGYTF,TRBD1,TRBJ1-2,TRBV11-2,.
TGTGCCTGGAACCTGGACAGGTTCAACTATGGCTACACCTTC,CAWNLDRFNYGYTF,TRBD1,TRBJ1-2,TRBV30,.
TGTGCCAGCAGTATACTCACGGGGAACCAAGAGACCCAGTACTTC,CASSILTGNQETQYF,.,TRBJ2-5,TRBV28,.
TGTGCCAGCAGTTTGAGGAGGGGGGGGACCCTCTATGGCTACACCTTC,CASSLRRGGTLYGYTF,.,TRBJ1-2,TRBV28,.
TGTGCCAGCAGCCCCCAGGGTGAACCTGGAAACACCATATATTTT,CASSPQGEPGNTIYF,.,TRBJ1-3,TRBV28,.